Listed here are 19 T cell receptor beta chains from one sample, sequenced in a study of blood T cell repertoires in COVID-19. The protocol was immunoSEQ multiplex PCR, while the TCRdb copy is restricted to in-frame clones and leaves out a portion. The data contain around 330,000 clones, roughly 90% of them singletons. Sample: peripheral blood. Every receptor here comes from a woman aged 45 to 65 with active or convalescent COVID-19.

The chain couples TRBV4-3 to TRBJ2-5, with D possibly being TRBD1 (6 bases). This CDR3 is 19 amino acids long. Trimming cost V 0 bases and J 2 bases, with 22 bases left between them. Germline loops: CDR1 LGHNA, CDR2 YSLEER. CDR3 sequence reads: CASSQDRFTTGIVQETQYF. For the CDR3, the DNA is TGCGCCAGCAGCCAAGATCGTTTTACGACAGGTATCGTACAAGAGACCCAGTACTTC.

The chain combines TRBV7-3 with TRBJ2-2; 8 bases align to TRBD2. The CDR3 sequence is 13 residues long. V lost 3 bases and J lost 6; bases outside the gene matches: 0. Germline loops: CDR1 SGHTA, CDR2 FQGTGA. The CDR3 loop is CASSLGLAGELFF. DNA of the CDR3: TGTGCCAGCAGCTTGGGACTAGCCGGGGAGCTGTTTTTT.

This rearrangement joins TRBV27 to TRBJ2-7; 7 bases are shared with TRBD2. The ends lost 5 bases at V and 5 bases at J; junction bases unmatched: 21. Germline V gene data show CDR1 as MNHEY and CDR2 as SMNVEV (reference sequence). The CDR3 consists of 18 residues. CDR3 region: CASSRFSRGAHRGDEQYF. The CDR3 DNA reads TGTGCCAGCAGTCGCTTCTCTCGAGGGGCTCACCGGGGGGACGAGCAGTACTTC.

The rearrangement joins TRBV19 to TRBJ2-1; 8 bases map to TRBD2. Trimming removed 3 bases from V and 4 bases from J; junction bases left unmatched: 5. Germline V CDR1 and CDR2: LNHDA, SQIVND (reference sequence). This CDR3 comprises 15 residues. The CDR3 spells CASSIGSGVYNEQFF. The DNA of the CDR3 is TGTGCCAGTAGTATTGGTAGCGGGGTTTACAATGAGCAGTTCTTC.

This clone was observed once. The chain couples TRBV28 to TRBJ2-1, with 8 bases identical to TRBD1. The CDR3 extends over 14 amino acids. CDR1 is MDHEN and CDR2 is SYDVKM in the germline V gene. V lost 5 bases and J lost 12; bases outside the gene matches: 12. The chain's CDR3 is CASSTYHRTGRQFF. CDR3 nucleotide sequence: TGTGCCAGCAGTACGTACCACCGGACAGGGCGGCAGTTCTTC.

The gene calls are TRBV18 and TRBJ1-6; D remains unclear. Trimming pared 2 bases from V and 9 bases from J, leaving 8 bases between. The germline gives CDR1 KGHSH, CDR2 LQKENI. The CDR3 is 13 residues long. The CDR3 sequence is CASSPNELSPLHF. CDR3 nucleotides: TGTGCCAGCTCACCAAATGAACTTTCACCCCTCCACTTT.

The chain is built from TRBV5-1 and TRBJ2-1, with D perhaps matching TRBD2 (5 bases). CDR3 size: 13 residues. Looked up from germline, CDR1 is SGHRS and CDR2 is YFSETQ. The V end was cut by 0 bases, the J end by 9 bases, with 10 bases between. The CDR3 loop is CASSLESGSEQFF. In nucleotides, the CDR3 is TGCGCCAGCAGCTTGGAGTCGGGGAGTGAGCAGTTCTTC.

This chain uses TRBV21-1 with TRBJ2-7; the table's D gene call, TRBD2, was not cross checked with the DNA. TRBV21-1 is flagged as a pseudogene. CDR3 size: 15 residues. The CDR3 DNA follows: TGTGCCAGCAGCGTTGGGACTGCCCGACCTTACGAGCAGTACTTC. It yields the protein CASSVGTARPYEQYF.

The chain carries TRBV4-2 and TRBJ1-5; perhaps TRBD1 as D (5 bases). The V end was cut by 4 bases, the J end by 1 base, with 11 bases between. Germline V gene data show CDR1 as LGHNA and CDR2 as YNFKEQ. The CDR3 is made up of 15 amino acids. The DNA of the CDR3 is TGTGCCAGCAGCCGAGGGGAGGAAAGCAATCAGCCCCAGCATTTT. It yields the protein CASSRGEESNQPQHF.

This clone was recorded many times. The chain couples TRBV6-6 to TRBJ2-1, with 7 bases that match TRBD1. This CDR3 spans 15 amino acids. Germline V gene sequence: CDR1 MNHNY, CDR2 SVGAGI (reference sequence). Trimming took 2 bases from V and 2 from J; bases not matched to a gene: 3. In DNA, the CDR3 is TGTGCCAGCAGTTACGCGACAGGGACCTACAATGAGCAGTTCTTC. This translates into CASSYATGTYNEQFF.

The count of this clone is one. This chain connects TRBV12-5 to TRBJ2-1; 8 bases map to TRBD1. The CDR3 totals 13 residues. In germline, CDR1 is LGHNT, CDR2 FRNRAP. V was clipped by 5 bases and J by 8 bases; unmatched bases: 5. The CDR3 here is CASGPTGGHEQFF. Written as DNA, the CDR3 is TGTGCTAGTGGTCCCACAGGGGGGCATGAGCAGTTCTTC.

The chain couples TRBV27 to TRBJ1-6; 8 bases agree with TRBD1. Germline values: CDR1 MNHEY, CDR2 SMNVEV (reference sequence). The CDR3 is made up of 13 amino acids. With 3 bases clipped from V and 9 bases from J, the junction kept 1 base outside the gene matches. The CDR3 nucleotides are TGTGCCAGCAGTTTGACAGGGGTTTCACCCCTCCACTTT. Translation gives CASSLTGVSPLHF.

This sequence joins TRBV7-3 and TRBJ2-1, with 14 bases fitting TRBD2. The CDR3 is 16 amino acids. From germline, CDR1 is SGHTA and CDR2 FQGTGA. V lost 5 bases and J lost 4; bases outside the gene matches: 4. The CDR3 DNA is TGTGCCAGCAGCCGGAGGACTAGCGGGGGGTACAATGAGCAGTTCTTC. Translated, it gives CASSRRTSGGYNEQFF.

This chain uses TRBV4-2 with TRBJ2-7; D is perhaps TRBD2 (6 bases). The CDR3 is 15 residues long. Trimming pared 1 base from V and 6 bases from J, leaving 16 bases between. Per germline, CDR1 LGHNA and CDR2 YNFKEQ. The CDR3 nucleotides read TGTGCCAGCAGCCAAGTCTCACTGACTAGTTCCGAGCAGTACTTC. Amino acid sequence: CASSQVSLTSSEQYF.

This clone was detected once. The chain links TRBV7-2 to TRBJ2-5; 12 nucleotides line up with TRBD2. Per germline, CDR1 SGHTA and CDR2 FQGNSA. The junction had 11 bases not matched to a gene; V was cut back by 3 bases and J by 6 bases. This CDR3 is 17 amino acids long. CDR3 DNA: TGTGCCAGCAGCTTGGCAGCGACTAGCGGGAGTTTAAAGACCCAGTACTTC. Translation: CASSLAATSGSLKTQYF.

The CDR3 nucleotides are TGCAGCGTTGAAGGGGGTAAGCGGGGCTCATACGGTAAAAATGAGCAGTTCTTC. The encoded protein is CSVEGGKRGSYGKNEQFF. V and J are TRBV29-1 and TRBJ2-1, with 7 positions matching TRBD2. V lost 1 base to trimming and J lost 7 bases; unmatched junction nucleotides: 19. The germline V gene has CDR1 SQVTM and CDR2 ANQGSEA. The CDR3 spans 18 residues.

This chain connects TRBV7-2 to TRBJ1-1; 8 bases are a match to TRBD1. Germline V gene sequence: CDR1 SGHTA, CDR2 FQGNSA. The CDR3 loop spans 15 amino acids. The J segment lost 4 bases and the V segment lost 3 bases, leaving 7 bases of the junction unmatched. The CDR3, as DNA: TGTGCCAGCAGCTTTAGGCTGACAGGGGTCACTGAAGCTTTCTTT. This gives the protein CASSFRLTGVTEAFF. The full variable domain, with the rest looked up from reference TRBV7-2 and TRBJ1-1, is GAGVSQSPSNKVTEKGKDVELRCDPISGHTALYWYRQSLGQGLEFLIYFQGNSAPDKSGLPSDRFSAERTGGSVSTLTIQRTQQEDSAVYLCASSFRLTGVTEAFFGQGTRLTVV.

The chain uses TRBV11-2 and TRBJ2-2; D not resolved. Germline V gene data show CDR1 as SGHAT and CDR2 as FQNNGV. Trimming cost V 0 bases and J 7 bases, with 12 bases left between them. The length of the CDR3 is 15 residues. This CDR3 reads CASSLDPGSVGELFF. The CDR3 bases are TGTGCCAGCAGCTTAGACCCCGGGTCCGTCGGGGAGCTGTTTTTT.

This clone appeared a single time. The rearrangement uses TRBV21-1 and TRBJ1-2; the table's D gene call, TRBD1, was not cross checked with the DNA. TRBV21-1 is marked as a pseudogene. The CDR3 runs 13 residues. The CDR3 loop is CASSPGHRYGYTF. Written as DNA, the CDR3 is TGTGCCAGCAGCCCGGGACACCGCTATGGCTACACCTTC.